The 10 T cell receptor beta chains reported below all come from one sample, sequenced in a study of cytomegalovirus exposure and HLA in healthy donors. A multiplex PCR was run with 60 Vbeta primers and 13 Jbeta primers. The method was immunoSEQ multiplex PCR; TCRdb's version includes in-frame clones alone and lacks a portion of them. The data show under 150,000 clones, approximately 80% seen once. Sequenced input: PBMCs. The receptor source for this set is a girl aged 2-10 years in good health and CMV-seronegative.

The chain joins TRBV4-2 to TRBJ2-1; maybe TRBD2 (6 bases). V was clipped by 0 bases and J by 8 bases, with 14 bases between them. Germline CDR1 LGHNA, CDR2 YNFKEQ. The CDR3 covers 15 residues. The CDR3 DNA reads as TGTGCCAGCAGCCAAGAGGGTTTCGCGGGGTATGAGCAGTTCTTC. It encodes CASSQEGFAGYEQFF.

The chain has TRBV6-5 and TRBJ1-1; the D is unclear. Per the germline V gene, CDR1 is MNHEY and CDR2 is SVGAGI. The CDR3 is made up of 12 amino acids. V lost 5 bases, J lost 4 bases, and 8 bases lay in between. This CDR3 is CASSATATEAFF. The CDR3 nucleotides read TGTGCCAGCAGTGCTACCGCCACTGAAGCTTTCTTT.

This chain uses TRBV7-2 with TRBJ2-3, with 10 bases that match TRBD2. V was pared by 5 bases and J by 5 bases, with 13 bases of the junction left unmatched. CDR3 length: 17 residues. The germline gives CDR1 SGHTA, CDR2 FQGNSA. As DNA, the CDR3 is TGTGCCAGCAGCACGACGGAGGCTAGCGGGAGATTAGATACGCAGTATTTT. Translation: CASSTTEASGRLDTQYF.

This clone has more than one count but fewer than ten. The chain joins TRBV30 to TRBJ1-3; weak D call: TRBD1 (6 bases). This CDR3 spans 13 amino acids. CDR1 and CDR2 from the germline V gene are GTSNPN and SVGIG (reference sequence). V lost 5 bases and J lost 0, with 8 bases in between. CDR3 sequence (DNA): TGTGCCTGGGACAGGAGCTCTGGAAACACCATATATTTT. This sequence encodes CAWDRSSGNTIYF.

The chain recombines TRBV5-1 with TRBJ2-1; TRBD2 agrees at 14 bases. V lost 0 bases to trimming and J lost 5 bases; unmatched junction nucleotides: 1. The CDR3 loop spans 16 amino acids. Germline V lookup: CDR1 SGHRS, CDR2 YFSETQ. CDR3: CASSLGGLAGDNEQFF. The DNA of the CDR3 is TGCGCCAGCAGCTTGGGGGGACTAGCGGGGGACAATGAGCAGTTCTTC.

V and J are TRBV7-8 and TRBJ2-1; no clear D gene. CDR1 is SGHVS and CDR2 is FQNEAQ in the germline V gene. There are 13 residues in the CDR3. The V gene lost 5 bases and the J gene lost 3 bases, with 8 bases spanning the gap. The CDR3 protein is CASSVDNYNEQFF. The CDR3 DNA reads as TGTGCCAGCAGCGTCGACAACTACAATGAGCAGTTCTTC.

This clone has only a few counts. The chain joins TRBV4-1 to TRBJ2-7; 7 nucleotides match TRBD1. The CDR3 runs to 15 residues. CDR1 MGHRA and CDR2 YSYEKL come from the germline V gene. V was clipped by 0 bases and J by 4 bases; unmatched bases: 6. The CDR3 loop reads CASSQDWDRIYEQYF. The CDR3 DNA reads TGCGCCAGCAGCCAAGATTGGGACAGAATTTACGAGCAGTACTTC.

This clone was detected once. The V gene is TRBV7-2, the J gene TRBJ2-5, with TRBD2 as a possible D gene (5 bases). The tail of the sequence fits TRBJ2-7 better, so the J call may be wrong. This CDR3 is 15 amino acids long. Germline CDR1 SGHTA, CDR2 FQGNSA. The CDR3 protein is CASSLRVGVPYEQYF. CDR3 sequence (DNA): TGTGCCAGCAGCTTACGGGTCGGGGTCCCCTACGAGCAGTACTTC.

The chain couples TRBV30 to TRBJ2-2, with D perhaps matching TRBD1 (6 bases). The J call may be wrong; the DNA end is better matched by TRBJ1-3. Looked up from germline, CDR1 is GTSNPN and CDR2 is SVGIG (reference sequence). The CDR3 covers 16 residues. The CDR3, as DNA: TGTGCCTGGAGCCGGGACACACGGACCTCTGGAAACACCATATATTTT. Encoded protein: CAWSRDTRTSGNTIYF.

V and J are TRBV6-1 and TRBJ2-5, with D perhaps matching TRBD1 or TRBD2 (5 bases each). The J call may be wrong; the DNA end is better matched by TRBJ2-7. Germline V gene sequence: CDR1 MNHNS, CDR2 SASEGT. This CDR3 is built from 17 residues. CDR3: CASSAPRVGLGAYEQYF. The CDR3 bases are TGTGCCAGCAGTGCCCCGCGGGTAGGGTTGGGGGCCTACGAGCAGTACTTC.